The 2 T cell receptor beta chains presented below share a single source sample, sequenced in a study of beta chain features in type 1 diabetes. The investigators reverse transcribed all of the isolated RNA, so they sequenced expressed TCRB transcripts. Sequenced by immunoSEQ multiplex PCR; TCRdb stores in-frame clones only, minus some. The table shows a few hundred thousand clones, with 9.5% to 13% occurring only once. These receptors have no identified antigens. General observations from the study: TCRB CDR3 length was moderately but significantly reduced in all four CD4+ subsets of Type 1 diabetes patients.

The sample taken for sequencing was naive CD4+ T cells from blood. The receptors stem from a man in his thirties or forties with type 1 diabetes.

This chain uses TRBV20-1 with TRBJ1-2; D unclear. With 5 bases removed from V and 8 bases from J, the gap between germline ends came to 12 bases. CDR3 length: 11 amino acids. Germline V gene data show CDR1 as DFQATT and CDR2 as SNEGSKA (reference sequence). The CDR3: CSAGSLYGYTF. CDR3 nucleotide sequence: TGCAGTGCTGGATCACTATACGGCTACACCTTC.

This clone was counted between two and nine times. This chain connects TRBV6-5 to TRBJ1-2, with a possible D match to TRBD1 (6 bases). Per germline, CDR1 MNHEY and CDR2 SVGAGI. Trimming shortened V by 4 bases and J by 4 bases, and 10 bases separated the two germline ends. CDR3 length: 13 residues. Here the CDR3 DNA reads TGTGCCAGCAGTTCACGGGACATCTATGGCTACACCTTC. Its protein product is CASSSRDIYGYTF.